The clone carrying this T cell receptor beta chain has more than one count but fewer than ten. What it recognizes is unknown. This entry is derived from a study of T cells in Graves' hyperthyroidism and ophthalmopathy. Looking at the study overall: Peripheral blood was taken when the disease was first diagnosed, before any treatment began. Overall study findings and caveats: Blood also showed most of the thyroid clonotypes that were expanded above 0.001.

Hyperthyroidism had been newly diagnosed in patients aged 18 to 65, and its duration was under 2 months. Amplified TCR beta CDR3 regions derived from RNA transcripts. TCR CDR3 underwent first-round RT-PCR with the HTBI primer set. TCRdb re-analysed the multiplex PCR reads in MiXCR, keeping a single row per CDR3 protein. The sample shows roughly 290,000 distinct CDR3 sequences, about an eighth of them seen only once. This CDR3 is 12 amino acids long. CDR1 is LGHNA and CDR2 is YSLEER in the germline V gene. V was cut by 1 base and J by 7 bases, with 5 bases left in between. Sequenced: blood. The V gene is TRBV4-3, the J gene TRBJ2-1; TRBD2 might be the D (5 bases). This TCR was sampled from a young woman with Graves' hyperthyroidism that later progressed to Graves' ophthalmopathy. This CDR3 reads CASSQGRNEQFF. In nucleotides, the CDR3 is TGCGCCAGCAGCCAAGGGAGGAATGAGCAGTTCTTC.